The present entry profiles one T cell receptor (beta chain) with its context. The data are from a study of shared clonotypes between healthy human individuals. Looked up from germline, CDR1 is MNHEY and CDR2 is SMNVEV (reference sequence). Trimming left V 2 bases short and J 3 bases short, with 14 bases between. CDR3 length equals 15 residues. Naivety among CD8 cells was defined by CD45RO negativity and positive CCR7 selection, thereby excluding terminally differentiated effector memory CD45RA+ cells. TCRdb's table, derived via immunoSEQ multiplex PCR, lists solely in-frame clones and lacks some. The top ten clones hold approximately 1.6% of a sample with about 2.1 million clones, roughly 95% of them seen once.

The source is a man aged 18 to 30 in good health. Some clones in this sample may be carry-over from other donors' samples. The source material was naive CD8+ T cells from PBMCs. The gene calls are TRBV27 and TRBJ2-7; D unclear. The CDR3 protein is CASSLLGGTYYEQYF. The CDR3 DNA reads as TGTGCCAGCAGTTTACTAGGCGGCACATACTACGAGCAGTACTTC.